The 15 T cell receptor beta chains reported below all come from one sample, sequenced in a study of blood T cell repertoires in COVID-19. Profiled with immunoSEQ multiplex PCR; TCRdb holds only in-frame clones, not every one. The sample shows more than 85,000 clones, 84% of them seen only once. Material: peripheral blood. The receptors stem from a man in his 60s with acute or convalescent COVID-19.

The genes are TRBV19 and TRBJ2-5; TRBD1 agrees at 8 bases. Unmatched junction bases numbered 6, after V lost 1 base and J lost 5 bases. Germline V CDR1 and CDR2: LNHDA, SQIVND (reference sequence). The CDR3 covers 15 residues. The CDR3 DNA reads TGTGCCAGTAGTATAGGCCGGACAGGGATGGAGACCCAGTACTTC. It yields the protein CASSIGRTGMETQYF.

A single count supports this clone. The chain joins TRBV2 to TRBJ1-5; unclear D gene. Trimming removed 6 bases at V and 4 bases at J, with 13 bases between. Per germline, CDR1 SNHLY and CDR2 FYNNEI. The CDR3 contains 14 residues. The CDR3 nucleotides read TGTGCCAGCAGCGTGAGGTTCTTGAATCAGCCCCAGCATTTT. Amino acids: CASSVRFLNQPQHF.

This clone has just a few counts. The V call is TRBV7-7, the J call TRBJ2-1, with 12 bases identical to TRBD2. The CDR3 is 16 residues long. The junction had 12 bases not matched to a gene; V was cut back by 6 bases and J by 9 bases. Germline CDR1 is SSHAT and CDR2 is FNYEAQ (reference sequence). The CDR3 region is CASSSSLAGGPSEQFF. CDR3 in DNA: TGTGCCAGCAGTTCATCCCTAGCGGGGGGGCCCTCTGAGCAGTTCTTC.

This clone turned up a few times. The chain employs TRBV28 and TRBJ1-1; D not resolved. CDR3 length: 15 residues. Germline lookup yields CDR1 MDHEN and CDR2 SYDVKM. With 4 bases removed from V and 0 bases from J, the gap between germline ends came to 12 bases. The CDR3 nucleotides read TGTGCCAGCAGTTCTGCGACACCCCTGAACACTGAAGCTTTCTTT. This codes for CASSSATPLNTEAFF.

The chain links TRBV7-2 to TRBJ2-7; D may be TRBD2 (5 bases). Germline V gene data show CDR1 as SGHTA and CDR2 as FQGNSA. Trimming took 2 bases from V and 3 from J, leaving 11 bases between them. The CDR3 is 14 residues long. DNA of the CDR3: TGTGCCAGCAGCTTACAGCAGACTAACTACGAGCAGTACTTC. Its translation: CASSLQQTNYEQYF.

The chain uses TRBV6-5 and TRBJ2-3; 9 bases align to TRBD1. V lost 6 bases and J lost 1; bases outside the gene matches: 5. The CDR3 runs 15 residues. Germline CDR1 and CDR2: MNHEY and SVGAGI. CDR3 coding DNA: TGTGCCAGCAGAGAGACAGGGGGTGGCACAGATACGCAGTATTTT. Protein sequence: CASRETGGGTDTQYF.

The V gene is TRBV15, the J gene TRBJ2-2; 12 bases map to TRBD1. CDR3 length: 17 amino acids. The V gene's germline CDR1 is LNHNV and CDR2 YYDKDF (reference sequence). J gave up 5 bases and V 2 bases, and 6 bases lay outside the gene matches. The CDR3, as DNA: TGTGCCACCAGCAGACTTGGGACAGGGGGCACAACCGGGGAGCTGTTTTTT. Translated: CATSRLGTGGTTGELFF.

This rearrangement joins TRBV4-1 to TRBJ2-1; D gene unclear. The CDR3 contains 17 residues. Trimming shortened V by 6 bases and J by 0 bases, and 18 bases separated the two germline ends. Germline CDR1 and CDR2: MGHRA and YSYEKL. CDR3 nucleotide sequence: TGCGCCAGCAGTCACGCCCCCACTGAGAGCTCCTACAATGAGCAGTTCTTC. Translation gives CASSHAPTESSYNEQFF.

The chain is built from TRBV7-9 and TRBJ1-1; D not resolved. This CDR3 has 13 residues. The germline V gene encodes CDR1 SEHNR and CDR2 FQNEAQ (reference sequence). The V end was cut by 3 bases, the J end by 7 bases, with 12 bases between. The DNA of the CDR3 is TGTGCCAGCAGCTTCACTTTTACAGTTGAAGCTTTCTTT. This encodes CASSFTFTVEAFF.

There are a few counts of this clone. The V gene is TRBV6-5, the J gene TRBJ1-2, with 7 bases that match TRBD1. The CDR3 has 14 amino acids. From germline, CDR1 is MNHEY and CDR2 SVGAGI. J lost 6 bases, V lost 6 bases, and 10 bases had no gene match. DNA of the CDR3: TGTGCCAGCAGACCGGGACAGCGAGGGAATGGCTACACCTTC. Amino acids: CASRPGQRGNGYTF.

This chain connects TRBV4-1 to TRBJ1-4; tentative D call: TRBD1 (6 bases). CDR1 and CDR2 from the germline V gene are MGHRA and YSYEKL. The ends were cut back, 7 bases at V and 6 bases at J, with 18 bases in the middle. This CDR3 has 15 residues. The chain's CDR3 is CASTLGAGTYEKLFF. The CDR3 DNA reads TGCGCCAGCACCCTCGGGGCAGGGACATATGAAAAACTGTTTTTT.

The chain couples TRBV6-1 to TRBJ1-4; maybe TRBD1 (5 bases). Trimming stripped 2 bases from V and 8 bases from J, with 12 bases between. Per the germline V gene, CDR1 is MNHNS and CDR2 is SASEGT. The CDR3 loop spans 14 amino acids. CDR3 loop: CASSERQGGEKLFF. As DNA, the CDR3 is TGTGCCAGCAGTGAACGCCAGGGAGGCGAAAAACTGTTTTTT.

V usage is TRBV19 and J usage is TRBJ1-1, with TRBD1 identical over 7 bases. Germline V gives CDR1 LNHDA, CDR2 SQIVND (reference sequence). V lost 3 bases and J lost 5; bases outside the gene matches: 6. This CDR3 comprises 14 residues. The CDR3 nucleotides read TGTGCCAGTAGTATCGACAGGGCAGGGACTGAAGCTTTCTTT. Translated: CASSIDRAGTEAFF.

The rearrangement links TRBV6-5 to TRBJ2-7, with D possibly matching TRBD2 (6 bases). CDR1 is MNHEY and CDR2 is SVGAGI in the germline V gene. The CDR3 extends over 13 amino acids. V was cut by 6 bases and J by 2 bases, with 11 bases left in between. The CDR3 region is CASSHRTTYEQYF. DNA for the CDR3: TGTGCCAGCAGCCACAGGACTACCTACGAGCAGTACTTC.

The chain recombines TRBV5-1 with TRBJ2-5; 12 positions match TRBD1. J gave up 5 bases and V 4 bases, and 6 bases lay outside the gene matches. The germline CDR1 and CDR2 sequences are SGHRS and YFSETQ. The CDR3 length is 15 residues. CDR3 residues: CASSPGTGGDETQYF. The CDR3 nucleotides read TGCGCCAGCAGCCCTGGGACAGGGGGCGACGAGACCCAGTACTTC.